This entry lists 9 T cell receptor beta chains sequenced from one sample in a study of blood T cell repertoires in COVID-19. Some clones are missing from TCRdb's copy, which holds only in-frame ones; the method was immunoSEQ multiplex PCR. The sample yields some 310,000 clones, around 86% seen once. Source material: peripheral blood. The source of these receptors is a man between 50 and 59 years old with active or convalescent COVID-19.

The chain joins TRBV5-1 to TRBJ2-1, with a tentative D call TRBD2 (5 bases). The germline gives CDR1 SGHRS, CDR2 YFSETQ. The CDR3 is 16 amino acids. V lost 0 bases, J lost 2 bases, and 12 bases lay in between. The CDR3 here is CASSLAGEGPYNEQFF. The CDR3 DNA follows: TGCGCCAGCAGCTTGGCCGGGGAAGGCCCCTACAATGAGCAGTTCTTC. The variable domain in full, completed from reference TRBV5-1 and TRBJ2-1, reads KAGVTQTPRYLIKTRGQQVTLSCSPISGHRSVSWYQQTPGQGLQFLFEYFSETQRNKGNFPGRFSGRQFSNSRSEMNVSTLELGDSALYLCASSLAGEGPYNEQFFGPGTRLTVL.

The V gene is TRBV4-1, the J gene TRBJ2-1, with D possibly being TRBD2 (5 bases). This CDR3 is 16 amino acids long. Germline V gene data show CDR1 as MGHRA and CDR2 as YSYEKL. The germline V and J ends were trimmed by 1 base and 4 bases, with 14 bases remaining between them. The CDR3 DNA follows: TGCGCCAGCAGCCAAGTTACCGGGAAAGGGTACAATGAGCAGTTCTTC. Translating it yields CASSQVTGKGYNEQFF.

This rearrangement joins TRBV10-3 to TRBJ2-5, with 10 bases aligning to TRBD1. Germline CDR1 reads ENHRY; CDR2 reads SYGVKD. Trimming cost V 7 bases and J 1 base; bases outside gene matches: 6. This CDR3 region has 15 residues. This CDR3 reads CAINPRQGAQETQYF. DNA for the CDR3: TGTGCCATCAACCCCCGACAGGGGGCCCAAGAGACCCAGTACTTC.

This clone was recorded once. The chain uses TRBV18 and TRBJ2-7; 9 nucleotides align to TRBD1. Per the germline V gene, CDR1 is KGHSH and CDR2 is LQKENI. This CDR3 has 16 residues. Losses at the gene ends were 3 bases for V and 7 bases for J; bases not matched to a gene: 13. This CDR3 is CASSPPGTGLGGEQYF. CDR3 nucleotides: TGTGCCAGCTCACCGCCCGGGACAGGGTTGGGAGGAGAGCAGTACTTC.

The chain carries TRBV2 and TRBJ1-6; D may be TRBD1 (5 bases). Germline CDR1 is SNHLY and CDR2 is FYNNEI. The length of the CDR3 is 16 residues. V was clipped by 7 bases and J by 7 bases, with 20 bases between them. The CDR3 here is CASNFLGRGINSPLHF. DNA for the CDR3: TGTGCCAGCAACTTCTTAGGGAGGGGAATCAATTCACCCCTCCACTTT.

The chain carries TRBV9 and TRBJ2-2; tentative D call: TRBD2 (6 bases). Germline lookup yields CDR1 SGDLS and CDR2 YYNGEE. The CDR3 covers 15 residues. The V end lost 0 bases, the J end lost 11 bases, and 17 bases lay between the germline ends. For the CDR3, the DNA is TGTGCCAGCAGCGTAGCTGATCTACGGCGGGGAGAGCTGTTTTTT. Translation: CASSVADLRRGELFF. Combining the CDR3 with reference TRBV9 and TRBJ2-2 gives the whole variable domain DSGVTQTPKHLITATGQRVTLRCSPRSGDLSVYWYQQSLDQGLQFLIQYYNGEERAKGNILERFSAQQFPDLHSELNLSSLELGDSALYFCASSVADLRRGELFFGEGSRLTVL.

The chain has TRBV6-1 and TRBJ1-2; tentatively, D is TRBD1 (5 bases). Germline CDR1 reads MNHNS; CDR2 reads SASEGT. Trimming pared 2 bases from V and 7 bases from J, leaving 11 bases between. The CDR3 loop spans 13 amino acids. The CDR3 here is CASSESGTPGYTF. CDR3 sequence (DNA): TGTGCCAGCAGTGAATCGGGGACTCCTGGCTACACCTTC.

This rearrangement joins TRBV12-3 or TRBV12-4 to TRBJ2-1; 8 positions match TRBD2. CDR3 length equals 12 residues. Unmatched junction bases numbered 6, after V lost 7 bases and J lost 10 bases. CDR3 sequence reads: CASKAAGVEQFF. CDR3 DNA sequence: TGTGCCAGCAAGGCAGCGGGGGTGGAGCAGTTCTTC.

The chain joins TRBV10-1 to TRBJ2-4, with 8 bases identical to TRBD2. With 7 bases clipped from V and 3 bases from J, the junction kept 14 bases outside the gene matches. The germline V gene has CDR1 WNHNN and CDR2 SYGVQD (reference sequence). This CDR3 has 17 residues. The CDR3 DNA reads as TGCGCCAGCACCGAGGGGGAGCGGGAGACGGACAAAAACATTCAGTACTTC. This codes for CASTEGERETDKNIQYF.